This TCR beta chain was obtained from a study of blood T cell repertoires in COVID-19. Turning to the study itself: Specimens from acute and convalescent COVID-19 originated in the United States, Italy and Spain. T cells, B-cell-depleted T cells, or PBMCs supplied cDNA or gDNA.

Original methodology: The assay estimated nucleated cells by amplifying reference gene primers. TCRdb's copy holds only in-frame clones and misses some; the assay was immunoSEQ multiplex PCR. The V and J calls and clone size are taken from that table; D and trimming were inferred from the DNA. This sample has approximately 84,000 clones, with approximately 87% found just once. Sequenced: peripheral blood. This TCR derives from a human donor in a cohort sampled during active COVID-19.

CDR3: CASSFSGSFYGYTF. DNA of the CDR3: TGTGCCAGCAGTTTTTCCGGGAGTTTTTATGGCTACACCTTC. V gene TRBV28 combines with J gene TRBJ1-2; D ambiguous. Trimming removed 3 bases from V and 5 bases from J, with 13 bases in between. This CDR3 is 14 amino acids long. Germline V gene lookup returns CDR1 MDHEN and CDR2 SYDVKM.